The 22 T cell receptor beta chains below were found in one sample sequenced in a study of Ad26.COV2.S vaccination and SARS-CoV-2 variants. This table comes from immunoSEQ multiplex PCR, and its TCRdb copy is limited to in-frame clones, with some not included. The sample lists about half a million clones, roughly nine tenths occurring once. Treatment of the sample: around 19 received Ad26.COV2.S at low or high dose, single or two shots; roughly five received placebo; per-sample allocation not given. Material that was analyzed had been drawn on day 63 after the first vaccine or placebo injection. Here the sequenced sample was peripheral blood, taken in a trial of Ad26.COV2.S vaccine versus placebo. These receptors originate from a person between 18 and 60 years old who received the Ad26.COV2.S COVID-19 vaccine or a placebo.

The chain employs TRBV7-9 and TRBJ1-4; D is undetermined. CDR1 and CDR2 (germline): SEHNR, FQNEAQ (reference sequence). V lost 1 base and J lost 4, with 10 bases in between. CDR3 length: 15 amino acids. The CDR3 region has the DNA TGTGCCAGCAGCTTAGGGTTGGGCTTTAATGAAAAACTGTTTTTT. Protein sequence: CASSLGLGFNEKLFF.

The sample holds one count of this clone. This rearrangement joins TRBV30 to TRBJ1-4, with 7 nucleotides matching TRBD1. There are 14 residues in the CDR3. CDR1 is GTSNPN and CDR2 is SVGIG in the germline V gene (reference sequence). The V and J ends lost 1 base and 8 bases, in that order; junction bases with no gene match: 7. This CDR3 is CAWSAGTAGEKLFF. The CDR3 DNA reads TGTGCCTGGAGTGCCGGGACAGCTGGAGAAAAACTGTTTTTT.

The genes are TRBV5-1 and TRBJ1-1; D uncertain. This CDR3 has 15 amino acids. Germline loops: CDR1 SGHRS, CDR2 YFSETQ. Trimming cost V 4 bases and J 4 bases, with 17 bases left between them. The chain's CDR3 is CASSQEDGGFTEAFF. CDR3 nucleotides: TGCGCCAGCAGCCAGGAAGATGGAGGCTTCACTGAAGCTTTCTTT. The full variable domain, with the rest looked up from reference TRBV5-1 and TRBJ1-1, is KAGVTQTPRYLIKTRGQQVTLSCSPISGHRSVSWYQQTPGQGLQFLFEYFSETQRNKGNFPGRFSGRQFSNSRSEMNVSTLELGDSALYLCASSQEDGGFTEAFFGQGTRLTVV.

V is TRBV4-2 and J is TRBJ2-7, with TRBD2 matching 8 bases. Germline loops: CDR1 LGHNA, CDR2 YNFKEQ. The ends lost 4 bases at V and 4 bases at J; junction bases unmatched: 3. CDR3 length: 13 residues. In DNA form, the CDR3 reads TGTGCCAGCAGCCCCGGACTAGCATACGAGCAGTACTTC. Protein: CASSPGLAYEQYF.

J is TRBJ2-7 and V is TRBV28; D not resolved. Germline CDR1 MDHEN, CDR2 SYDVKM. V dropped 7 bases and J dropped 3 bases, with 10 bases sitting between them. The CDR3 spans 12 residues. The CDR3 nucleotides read TGTGCCAGCAAACGGTCCCTCTACGAGCAGTACTTC. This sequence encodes CASKRSLYEQYF.

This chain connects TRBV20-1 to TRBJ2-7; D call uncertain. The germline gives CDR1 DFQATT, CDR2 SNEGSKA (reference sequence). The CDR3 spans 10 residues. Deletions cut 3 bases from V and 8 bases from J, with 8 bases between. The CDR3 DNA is TGCAGTGCTAGGCTTTCGAAGCAGTACTTC. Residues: CSARLSKQYF.

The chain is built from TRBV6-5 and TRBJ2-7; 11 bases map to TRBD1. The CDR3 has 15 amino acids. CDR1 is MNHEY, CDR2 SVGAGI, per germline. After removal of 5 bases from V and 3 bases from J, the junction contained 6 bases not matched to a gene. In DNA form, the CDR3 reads TGTGCCAGCAGTCAGGGACAGGGGGACCTCTACGAGCAGTACTTC. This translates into CASSQGQGDLYEQYF.

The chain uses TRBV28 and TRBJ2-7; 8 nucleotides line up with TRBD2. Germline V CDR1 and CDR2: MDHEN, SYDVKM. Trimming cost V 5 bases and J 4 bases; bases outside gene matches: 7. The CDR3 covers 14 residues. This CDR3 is CASSPAGEVYEQYF. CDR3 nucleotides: TGTGCCAGCAGTCCAGCGGGAGAAGTTTACGAGCAGTACTTC.

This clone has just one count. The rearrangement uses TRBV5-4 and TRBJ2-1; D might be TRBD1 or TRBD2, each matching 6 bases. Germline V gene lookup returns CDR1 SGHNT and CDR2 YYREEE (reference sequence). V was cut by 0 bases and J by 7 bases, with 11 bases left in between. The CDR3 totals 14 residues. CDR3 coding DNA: TGTGCCAGCAGCTTGGTAGGGGGGTATAATGAGCAGTTCTTC. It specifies CASSLVGGYNEQFF.

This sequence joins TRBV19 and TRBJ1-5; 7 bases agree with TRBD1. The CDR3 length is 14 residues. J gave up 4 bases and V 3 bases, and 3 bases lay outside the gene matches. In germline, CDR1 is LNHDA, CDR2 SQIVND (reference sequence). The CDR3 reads CASSIGTANQPQHF. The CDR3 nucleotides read TGTGCCAGTAGTATTGGGACAGCGAATCAGCCCCAGCATTTT.

The chain's CDR3 is CASSIASGTGGTQYF. In DNA, the CDR3 is TGTGCCAGTAGTATTGCTAGCGGGACTGGGGGTACGCAGTATTTT. The chain is built from TRBV19 and TRBJ2-3; 9 bases are shared with TRBD2. Germline CDR1 reads LNHDA; CDR2 reads SQIVND (reference sequence). Unmatched junction bases numbered 9, after V lost 3 bases and J lost 8 bases. The CDR3 extends over 15 amino acids.

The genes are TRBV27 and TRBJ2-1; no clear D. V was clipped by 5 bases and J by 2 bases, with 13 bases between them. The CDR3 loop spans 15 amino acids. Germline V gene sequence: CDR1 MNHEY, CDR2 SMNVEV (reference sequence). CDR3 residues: CASSDPLGPYNEQFF. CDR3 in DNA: TGTGCCAGCAGTGACCCTTTGGGCCCCTACAATGAGCAGTTCTTC.

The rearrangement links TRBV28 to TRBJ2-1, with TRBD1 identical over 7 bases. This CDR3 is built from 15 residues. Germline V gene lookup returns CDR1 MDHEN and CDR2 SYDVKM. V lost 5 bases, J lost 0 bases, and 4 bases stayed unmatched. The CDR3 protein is CASSRPGGSYNEQFF. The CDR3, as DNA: TGTGCCAGCAGTCGACCAGGGGGCTCCTACAATGAGCAGTTCTTC. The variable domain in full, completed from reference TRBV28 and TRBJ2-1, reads DVKVTQSSRYLVKRTGEKVFLECVQDMDHENMFWYRQDPGLGLRLIYFSYDVKMKEKGDIPEGYSVSREKKERFSLILESASTNQTSMYLCASSRPGGSYNEQFFGPGTRLTVL.

CDR3 nucleotide sequence: TGCGCCAGCAGCTTCGGGACGGAAGAAAAACTGTTTTTT. Encoded protein: CASSFGTEEKLFF. This chain uses TRBV5-1 with TRBJ1-4; D may be TRBD1 (5 bases). This CDR3 contains 13 residues. Per germline, CDR1 SGHRS and CDR2 YFSETQ. Trimming stripped 2 bases from V and 8 bases from J, with 10 bases between.

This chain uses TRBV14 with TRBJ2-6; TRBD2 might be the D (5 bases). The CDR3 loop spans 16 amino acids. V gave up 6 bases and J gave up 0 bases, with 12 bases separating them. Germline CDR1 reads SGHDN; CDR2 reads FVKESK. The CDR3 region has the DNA TGTGCCAGCAGACTGGACTCGAGCTCTGGGGCCAACGTCCTGACTTTC. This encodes CASRLDSSSGANVLTF.

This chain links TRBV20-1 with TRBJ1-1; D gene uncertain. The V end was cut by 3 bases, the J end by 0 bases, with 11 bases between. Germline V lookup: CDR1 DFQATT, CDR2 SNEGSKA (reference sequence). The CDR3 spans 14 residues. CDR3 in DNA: TGCAGTGCTAGTTCGACGAGCATGAACACTGAAGCTTTCTTT. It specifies CSASSTSMNTEAFF.

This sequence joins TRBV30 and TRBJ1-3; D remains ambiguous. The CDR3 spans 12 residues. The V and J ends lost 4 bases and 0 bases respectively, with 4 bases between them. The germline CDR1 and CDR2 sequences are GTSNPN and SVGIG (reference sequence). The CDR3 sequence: CAWTGSGNTIYF. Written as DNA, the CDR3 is TGTGCCTGGACGGGCTCTGGAAACACCATATATTTT. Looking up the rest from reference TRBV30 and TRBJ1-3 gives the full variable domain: SQTIHQWPATLVQPVGSPLSLECTVEGTSNPNLYWYRQAAGRGLQLLFYSVGIGQISSEVPQNLSASRPQDRQFILSSKKLLLSDSGFYLCAWTGSGNTIYFGEGSWLTVV.

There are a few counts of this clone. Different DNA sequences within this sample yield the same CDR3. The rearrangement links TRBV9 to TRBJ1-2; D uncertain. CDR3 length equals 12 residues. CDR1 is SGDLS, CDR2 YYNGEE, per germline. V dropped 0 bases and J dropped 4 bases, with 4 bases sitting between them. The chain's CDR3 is CASSVEGYGYTF. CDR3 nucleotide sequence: TGTGCCAGCAGCGTAGAAGGCTATGGCTACACCTTC. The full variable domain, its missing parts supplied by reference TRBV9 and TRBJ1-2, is DSGVTQTPKHLITATGQRVTLRCSPRSGDLSVYWYQQSLDQGLQFLIQYYNGEERAKGNILERFSAQQFPDLHSELNLSSLELGDSALYFCASSVEGYGYTFGSGTRLTVV.

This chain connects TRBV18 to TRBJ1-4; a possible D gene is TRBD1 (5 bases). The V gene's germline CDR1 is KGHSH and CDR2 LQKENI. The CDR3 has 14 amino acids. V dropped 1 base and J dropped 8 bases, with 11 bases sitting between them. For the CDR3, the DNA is TGTGCCAGCTCACCACAGGGGCTGGGGGAAAAACTGTTTTTT. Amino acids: CASSPQGLGEKLFF.

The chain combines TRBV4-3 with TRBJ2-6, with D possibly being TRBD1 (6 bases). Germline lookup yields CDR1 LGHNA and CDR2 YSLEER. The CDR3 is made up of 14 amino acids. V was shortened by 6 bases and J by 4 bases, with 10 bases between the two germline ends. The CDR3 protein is CASSTGTGANVLTF. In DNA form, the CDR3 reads TGCGCCAGCAGTACCGGGACAGGGGCCAACGTCCTGACTTTC.

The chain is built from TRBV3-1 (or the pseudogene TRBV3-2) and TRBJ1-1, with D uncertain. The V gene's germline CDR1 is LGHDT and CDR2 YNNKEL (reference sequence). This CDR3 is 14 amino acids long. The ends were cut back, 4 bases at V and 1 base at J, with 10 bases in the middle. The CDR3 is CASSLAVGNTEAFF. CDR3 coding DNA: TGTGCCAGCAGCCTGGCAGTAGGGAACACTGAAGCTTTCTTT.

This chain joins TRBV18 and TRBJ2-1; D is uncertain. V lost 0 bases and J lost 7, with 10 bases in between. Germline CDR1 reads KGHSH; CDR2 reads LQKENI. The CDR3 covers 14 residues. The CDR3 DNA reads TGTGCCAGCTCACCACCCTCCGTCCCGAATGAGCAGTTCTTC. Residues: CASSPPSVPNEQFF.